Listed below are T cell receptor beta chains from one sample, sequenced in a study of regulatory and conventional T cells in RAG deficiency. Profiled with immunoSEQ multiplex PCR; TCRdb holds only in-frame clones, not every one. The sample has roughly 34,000 clones, 60% to 85% seen once. These data also formed part of another study, on regulatory T cells.

The specimen was CD4+ effector T cells sorted from blood. The receptor set was obtained from a human donor in good health. The CDR3 runs from the conserved cysteine through the conserved F or W. D genes are given only for firm matches. A row's size may be missing; if present it is once, few, many or a size class.

D gene,clone size,J gene,V gene,CDR3 protein,CDR3 DNA
-,-,TRBJ1-3,TRBV6-1,CASSEQSGNTIYF,TGTGCCAGCAGTGAACAGTCTGGAAACACCATATATTTT
-,-,TRBJ2-6,TRBV5-4,CASSPGHLPPGANVLTF,TGTGCCAGCAGCCCGGGACACCTCCCTCCTGGGGCCAACGTCCTGACTTTC
-,-,TRBJ1-1,TRBV7-9,CASSLEGGALNTEAFF,TGTGCCAGCAGCTTAGAGGGAGGGGCCCTGAACACTGAAGCTTTCTTT
-,once,TRBJ1-3,TRBV9,CASSPILSSGNTIYF,TGTGCCAGCAGCCCAATTCTGAGCTCTGGAAACACCATATATTTT
TRBD2,-,TRBJ2-1,TRBV18,CASSPPRGSGGAKSYNEQFF,TGTGCCAGCTCACCACCCAGGGGTAGCGGGGGGGCCAAATCCTACAATGAGCAGTTCTTC
TRBD2,-,TRBJ2-3,TRBV2,CASEAQRGGRGTQYF,TGTGCCAGCGAGGCCCAGCGGGGGGGCCGAGGTACGCAGTATTTT
-,-,TRBJ1-1,TRBV14,CASSRGNTEAFF,TGTGCCAGCAGCCGGGGGAACACTGAAGCTTTCTTT
-,-,TRBJ1-1,TRBV6-5,CASSYHVGGKNTEAFF,TGTGCCAGCAGTTACCATGTGGGTGGGAAGAACACTGAAGCTTTCTTT
-,-,TRBJ1-1,TRBV29-1,CSVDRMNTEAFF,TGCAGCGTCGACAGAATGAACACTGAAGCTTTCTTT
-,once,TRBJ2-7,TRBV19,CASSIQGGSYEQYF,TGTGCCAGTAGTATTCAGGGGGGCTCCTACGAGCAGTACTTC
-,once,TRBJ2-7,TRBV19,CASSIEGRAYEQYF,TGTGCCAGTAGTATAGAGGGGCGTGCCTACGAGCAGTACTTC
TRBD1,-,TRBJ2-2,TRBV19,CASSIDRGGTGELFF,TGTGCCAGTAGTATCGACAGGGGGGGCACCGGGGAGCTGTTTTTT
-,-,TRBJ1-6,TRBV25-1,CASGSAAKIGALHF,TGTGCCAGCGGGTCGGCAGCCAAAATAGGAGCCCTCCACTTT
-,-,TRBJ1-1,TRBV25-1,CASSESQGAFF,TGTGCCAGCAGTGAAAGCCAGGGGGCTTTCTTT
-,-,TRBJ1-4,TRBV11-2,CASSLARQDIYEKLFF,TGTGCCAGCAGCTTAGCCCGACAAGATATCTATGAAAAACTGTTTTTT
TRBD1,-,TRBJ1-3,TRBV5-6,CASSWDRGSGNTIYF,TGTGCCAGCAGTTGGGACAGGGGGTCTGGAAACACCATATATTTT
-,once,TRBJ1-3,TRBV15,CATSRDRVRQVGNTIYF,TGTGCCACCAGCAGAGATCGTGTGCGGCAGGTCGGAAACACCATATATTTT
-,-,TRBJ1-4,TRBV28,CASSSSYPGTLFF,TGTGCCAGCAGCTCAAGTTACCCGGGTACACTGTTTTTT
TRBD1,-,TRBJ2-4,TRBV19,CASSNIRTGGYIQYF,TGTGCCAGTAGTAATATCAGGACAGGGGGCTACATTCAGTACTTC
-,-,TRBJ2-5,TRBV30,CAWSERVGETQYF,TGTGCCTGGAGTGAAAGGGTAGGGGAGACCCAGTACTTC
-,-,TRBJ2-5,TRBV11-3,CASSSGVQETQYF,TGTGCCAGCAGCTCGGGAGTCCAAGAGACCCAGTACTTC
TRBD1,-,TRBJ2-1,TRBV2,CARRGPYNEQFF,TGTGCCAGAAGGGGGCCCTACAATGAGCAGTTCTTC
TRBD1,-,TRBJ1-3,TRBV5-6,CASSSRDRGNTIYF,TGTGCCAGCAGCTCCCGGGACAGAGGAAACACCATATATTTT
-,-,TRBJ2-7,TRBV13,CASSRVAAHYEQYF,TGTGCCAGCAGCCGAGTGGCCGCCCACTACGAGCAGTACTTC
TRBD1,-,TRBJ1-2,TRBV5-1,CASSLGDRGAEGYTF,TGCGCCAGCAGCTTGGGGGACAGGGGTGCCGAGGGCTACACCTTC
-,-,TRBJ1-4,TRBV6-5,CASSVVFTNEKLFF,TGTGCCAGCAGTGTAGTGTTCACTAATGAAAAACTGTTTTTT
-,-,TRBJ2-5,TRBV5-5,CASSLSPTFQETQYF,TGTGCCAGCAGCTTGTCGCCCACCTTCCAAGAGACCCAGTACTTC
TRBD1,-,TRBJ2-3,TRBV5-1,CASSPGQGTGDTQYF,TGCGCCAGCAGCCCGGGACAGGGAACGGGAGATACGCAGTATTTT
TRBD2,-,TRBJ2-5,TRBV5-6,CASSLRAGGETQYF,TGTGCCAGCAGCTTGCGGGCGGGAGGTGAGACCCAGTACTTC
-,few,TRBJ1-5,TRBV27,CASSLSTGMGQPQHF,TGTGCCAGCAGTTTAAGTACAGGGATGGGTCAGCCCCAGCATTTT
-,-,TRBJ2-3,TRBV29-1,CSVESPGGTDTQYF,TGCAGCGTTGAATCCCCGGGCGGGACAGATACGCAGTATTTT
-,-,TRBJ1-3,TRBV18,CASSPGIYRAGNTIYF,TGTGCCAGCTCACCGGGTATCTACAGGGCTGGAAACACCATATATTTT
TRBD1,-,TRBJ1-5,TRBV4-1,CASSHTRGTGAVQPQHF,TGCGCCAGCAGCCACACCCGGGGGACAGGGGCGGTTCAGCCCCAGCATTTT
TRBD2,-,TRBJ2-5,TRBV9,CASSVGGAGPGGETQYF,TGTGCCAGCAGCGTAGGTGGGGCAGGGCCCGGGGGGGAGACCCAGTACTTC
-,-,TRBJ1-6,TRBV6-5,CASSYSQSSYNSPLHF,TGTGCCAGCAGTTACTCGCAGAGCTCCTATAATTCACCCCTCCACTTT
-,-,TRBJ2-7,TRBV28,CASRSFKGLGAHEQYF,TGTGCCAGCAGATCGTTCAAGGGACTGGGGGCCCACGAGCAGTACTTC
-,once,TRBJ1-5,TRBV9,CASNLEGNSLQPQHF,TGTGCCAGCAATCTAGAGGGTAATTCTCTACAGCCCCAGCATTTT